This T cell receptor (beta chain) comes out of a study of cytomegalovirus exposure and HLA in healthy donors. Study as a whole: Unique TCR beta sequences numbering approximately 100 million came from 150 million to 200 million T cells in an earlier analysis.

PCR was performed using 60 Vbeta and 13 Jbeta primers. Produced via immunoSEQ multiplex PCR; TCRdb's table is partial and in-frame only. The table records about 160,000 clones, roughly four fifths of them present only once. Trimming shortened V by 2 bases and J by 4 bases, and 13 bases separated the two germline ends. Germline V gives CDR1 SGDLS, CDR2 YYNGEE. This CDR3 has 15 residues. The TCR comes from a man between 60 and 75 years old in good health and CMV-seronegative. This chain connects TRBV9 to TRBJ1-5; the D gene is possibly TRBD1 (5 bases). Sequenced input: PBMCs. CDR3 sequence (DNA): TGTGCCAGCAGCGTTCAGGGAGGGAGGAATCAGCCCCAGCATTTT. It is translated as CASSVQGGRNQPQHF. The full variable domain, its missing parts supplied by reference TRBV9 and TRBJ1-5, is DSGVTQTPKHLITATGQRVTLRCSPRSGDLSVYWYQQSLDQGLQFLIQYYNGEERAKGNILERFSAQQFPDLHSELNLSSLELGDSALYFCASSVQGGRNQPQHFGDGTRLSIL.